Each of the 14 T cell receptor beta chains below was sequenced from the same sample in a study of blood T cells in healthy people across ages. Together with a sample-barcoded 5' primer, a J-beta primer mix was included in a second PCR lasting about 6 to 11 cycles. TCRdb processed the 5' RACE reads anew with MiXCR; each CDR3 protein has one entry. The sample records about 720,000 distinct CDR3 sequences, 20% to 25% being singletons. This sample also appeared in a second study, on T cells of mothers and their children.

The material sequenced was blood. Receptors originate from a boy aged 5-17 years in good health.

To note about this clonotype: Relative to the germline gene, one junction end is altered; a read error may explain this. The gene calls are TRBV28 and TRBJ2-4, with 9 bases lining up with TRBD1. The CDR3 consists of 14 residues. Per germline, CDR1 MDHEN and CDR2 SYDVKM. The CDR3 protein is CASSSGTGTNVQYF. The CDR3 DNA reads as TGTGCCAGCAGTTCCGGGACAGGGACAAACGTTCAGTACTTC.

This clonotype was seen a few times. The rearrangement joins TRBV29-1 to TRBJ2-7, with D possibly called TRBD1 or TRBD2 (6 bases each). This CDR3 has 11 residues. Per germline, CDR1 SQVTM and CDR2 ANQGSEA. V shed 3 bases and J shed 6 bases, with 9 bases lying between them. The CDR3 reads CSVERGAEQYF. The CDR3 DNA reads as TGCAGCGTTGAGAGGGGGGCCGAGCAGTACTTC.

The sample holds a few counts of this clonotype. An end of the junction differs from the germline gene, which may be a read error. V and J are TRBV24-1 and TRBJ1-4; tentative D call: TRBD1 (5 bases). CDR3 length: 13 amino acids. CDR1 and CDR2 from the germline V gene are KGHDR and SFDVKD. The CDR3 nucleotides are TGTGCCACCGGGACCACCAGGAGTGAAAAACTGCTTTTT. It encodes CATGTTRSEKLLF.

The chain recombines TRBV7-9 with TRBJ2-7; possibly TRBD2 for D (7 bases). The CDR3 runs to 13 residues. From germline, CDR1 is SEHNR and CDR2 FQNEAQ (reference sequence). Trimming took 7 bases from V and 3 from J, leaving 13 bases between them. CDR3 in amino acids: CASTRGAGYEQYF. DNA of the CDR3: TGTGCCAGCACCCGGGGGGCCGGCTACGAGCAGTACTTC. The complete variable domain, with remaining parts taken from reference TRBV7-9 and TRBJ2-7, reads DTGVSQNPRHKITKRGQNVTFRCDPISEHNRLYWYRQTLGQGPEFLTYFQNEAQLEKSRLLSDRFSAERPKGSFSTLEIQRTEQGDSAMYLCASTRGAGYEQYFGPGTRLTVT.

The gene calls are TRBV30 and TRBJ2-1; D uncertain. The CDR3 contains 13 residues. CDR1 is GTSNPN and CDR2 is SVGIG in the germline V gene (reference sequence). V lost 5 bases and J 5 bases, leaving 13 bases between the germline ends. DNA of the CDR3: TGTGCCTGGGAGAACTTGGGTGACAATGAGCAGTTCTTC. Translated: CAWENLGDNEQFF.

As to this clonotype: Compared with germline, one end of the junction differs, possibly owing to a read error. This chain connects TRBV5-1 to TRBJ2-3, with 8 bases lining up with TRBD1. Germline V gives CDR1 SGHRS, CDR2 YFSETQ. This CDR3 spans 13 amino acids. CDR3 in DNA: TGCGCCAGCAGGACAGGGGCCGCAGACACGCAGTATTTT. The encoded protein is CASRTGAADTQYF.

This clonotype was found a few times. The CDR3 protein is CASSVIPADSTDTQYF. Here the CDR3 DNA reads TGTGCCAGCAGCGTAATTCCAGCGGATAGCACAGATACGCAGTATTTT. This chain connects TRBV9 to TRBJ2-3; D might be TRBD2 (5 bases). In germline, CDR1 is SGDLS, CDR2 YYNGEE. V lost 1 base and J 0 bases, leaving 12 bases between the germline ends. CDR3 size: 16 residues.

V is TRBV4-3 and J is TRBJ2-7; TRBD1 matches 8 bases. CDR3 size: 16 residues. With V trimmed by 3 bases and J by 0 bases, 7 bases remained unmatched. The germline gives CDR1 LGHNA, CDR2 YSLEER. The CDR3 spells CASSQDRALSSYEQYF. CDR3 DNA sequence: TGCGCCAGCAGCCAGGACAGGGCCCTAAGCTCCTACGAGCAGTACTTC.

This clonotype was seen more than once but under ten times. The CDR3 nucleotides are TGCAGCGTTGCTCTAGCGGGAGCCTACGAGCAGTACTTC. As protein: CSVALAGAYEQYF. The chain couples TRBV29-1 to TRBJ2-5; 10 bases are shared with TRBD2. The J call could be wrong; TRBJ2-7 is a better fit for the DNA end. In germline, CDR1 is SQVTM, CDR2 ANQGSEA. The length of the CDR3 is 13 residues.

This clonotype was detected a few times. An end of the junction does not agree with germline; a read error may underlie this. This chain joins TRBV5-1 and TRBJ2-5; TRBD2 aligns across 11 bases. This CDR3 is 14 amino acids long. Germline assignment: CDR1 SGHRS and CDR2 YFSETQ. CDR3 bases: TGTGCCAGCAGCTTGACTAGCGGGGAAGAGACCCAGTACTTC. This gives the protein CASSLTSGEETQYF.

The sample holds a few counts of this clonotype. This chain connects TRBV15 to TRBJ2-5, with TRBD2 matching over 13 bases. TRBJ2-1 matches the DNA end more closely, so the J call is doubtful. The CDR3 is made up of 16 amino acids. The germline V gene encodes CDR1 LNHNV and CDR2 YYDKDF (reference sequence). In nucleotides, the CDR3 is TGTGCCACCAGCAGGGAACTAGCGGGAGGGTGGGATGAGCAGTTCTTC. This translates into CATSRELAGGWDEQFF.

This clonotype has only a few counts. The V and J genes are TRBV5-1 and TRBJ1-1, with unresolved D. Germline values: CDR1 SGHRS, CDR2 YFSETQ. This CDR3 region has 13 residues. V was clipped by 0 bases and J by 9 bases, with 12 bases between them. The CDR3 reads CASSLGPDPKAFF. CDR3 sequence (DNA): TGCGCCAGCAGCTTGGGCCCAGACCCGAAAGCTTTCTTT.

This clonotype was seen a handful of times. J is TRBJ2-5 and V is TRBV5-1; maybe TRBD1 (5 bases). V dropped 0 bases and J dropped 1 base, with 13 bases sitting between them. The germline gives CDR1 SGHRS, CDR2 YFSETQ. The CDR3 consists of 16 residues. The CDR3 region is CASSLDGRATQETQYF. As DNA, the CDR3 is TGCGCCAGCAGCTTGGATGGCAGGGCAACCCAAGAGACCCAGTACTTC.

This clonotype was recorded a few times. The chain joins TRBV29-1 to TRBJ2-7; TRBD2 aligns across 7 bases. The germline V gene has CDR1 SQVTM and CDR2 ANQGSEA. This CDR3 contains 13 residues. V trimming: 3 bases; J trimming: 6 bases; junction bases outside the gene matches: 8. The DNA for the CDR3 is TGCAGCGTTGATAATGCGGGAGCTGGCGAGCAGTACTTC. This translates into CSVDNAGAGEQYF.